This TCR beta chain was profiled in a study of OX40 agonist ivuxolimab in advanced cancers. This CDR3 comprises 14 residues. Looked up from germline, CDR1 is MNHNY and CDR2 is SVGAGI (reference sequence). The V gene end was trimmed by 7 bases and the J gene end by 1 base; junction bases not matched to a gene: 6. The method was immunoSEQ multiplex PCR; TCRdb's version includes in-frame clones alone and lacks a portion of them. The profile shows around 78,000 clones, roughly 84% of them singletons. The gene calls are TRBV6-6 and TRBJ2-7; TRBD1 matches 8 bases. The material sequenced was CD4+ or CD8+ T cells sorted from blood, taken in a trial of the OX40 agonist ivuxolimab. The clonotype was recovered from an adult with an advanced solid tumor such as melanoma, head and neck, liver or kidney cancer. CDR3 in DNA: TGTGCCAGCAAGGACAGGGAGAGATCCTACGAGCAGTACTTC. Amino acid sequence: CASKDRERSYEQYF.